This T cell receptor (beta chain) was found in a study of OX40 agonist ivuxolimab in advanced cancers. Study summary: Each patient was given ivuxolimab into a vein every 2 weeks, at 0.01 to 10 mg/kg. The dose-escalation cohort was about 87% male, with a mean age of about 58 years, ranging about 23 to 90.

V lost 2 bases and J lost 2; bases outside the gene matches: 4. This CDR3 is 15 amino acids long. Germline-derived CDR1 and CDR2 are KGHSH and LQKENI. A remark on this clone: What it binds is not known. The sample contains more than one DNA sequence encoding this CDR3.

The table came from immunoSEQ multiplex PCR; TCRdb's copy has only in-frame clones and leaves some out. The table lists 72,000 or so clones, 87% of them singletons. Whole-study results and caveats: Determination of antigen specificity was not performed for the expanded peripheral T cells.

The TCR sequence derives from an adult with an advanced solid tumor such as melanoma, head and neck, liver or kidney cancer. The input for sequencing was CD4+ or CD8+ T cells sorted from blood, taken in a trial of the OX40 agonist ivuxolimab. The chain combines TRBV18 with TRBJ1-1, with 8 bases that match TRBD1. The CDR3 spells CASSPRTGRNTEAFF. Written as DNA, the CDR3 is TGTGCCAGCTCACCAAGGACAGGGCGAAACACTGAAGCTTTCTTT. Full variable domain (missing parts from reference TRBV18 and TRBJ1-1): NAGVMQNPRHLVRRRGQEARLRCSPMKGHSHVYWYRQLPEEGLKFMVYLQKENIIDESGMPKERFSAEFPKEGPSILRIQQVVRGDSAAYFCASSPRTGRNTEAFFGQGTRLTVV.